Below, 14 T cell receptor beta chains from the same sample are listed, as sequenced in a study of low-dose radiotherapy and immunotherapy resistance in tumors. Primers used for first-strand cDNA, a TRAV- and TRBV-specific set, covered both alpha and beta chains. TCR amplification used about 20 PCR cycles, a constant-region primer and a V-primer adapter. One entry per CDR3 protein, called by TCRdb with MiXCR from the reads. The table shows 6,000 to 6,500 distinct CDR3 sequences, with approximately 82% occurring only once. The source is a human donor with advanced metastatic prostate, ovarian, gallbladder or colorectal cancer (not recorded which). This table probably holds off-target reads from a library built for another chain.

The gene calls are TRBV2 and TRBJ2-3; 7 nucleotides line up with TRBD1. Trimming cost V 10 bases and J 2 bases; bases outside gene matches: 6. This CDR3 spans 13 amino acids. Germline CDR1 is SNHLY and CDR2 is FYNNEI. CDR3 region: CAIRDSFTDTQYF. The CDR3 coding sequence is TGTGCCATTCGGGACAGTTTCACAGATACGCAGTATTTT.

V gene TRBV20-1 combines with J gene TRBJ2-1; D is unclear. The V and J ends lost 4 bases and 5 bases respectively, with 15 bases between them. The CDR3 runs 14 residues. Germline V gives CDR1 DFQATT, CDR2 SNEGSKA (reference sequence). The CDR3 loop reads CSAIGPGANNEQFF. The CDR3 DNA reads TGCAGTGCTATCGGACCGGGCGCCAACAATGAGCAGTTCTTC.

The CDR3 spells CATSRGVKETQYF. The CDR3 region has the DNA TGTGCCACCAGCAGGGGGGTGAAAGAGACCCAGTACTTC. The chain is built from TRBV15 and TRBJ2-5, with D possibly being TRBD1 or TRBD2 (5 bases each). This CDR3 has 13 residues. The V gene's germline CDR1 is LNHNV and CDR2 YYDKDF (reference sequence). V gave up 3 bases and J gave up 3 bases, with 8 bases separating them.

This clonotype showed up just once. The chain uses TRBV5-6 and TRBJ2-7; 9 nucleotides agree with TRBD2. V lost 0 bases, J lost 6 bases, and 10 bases stayed unmatched. The CDR3 is 16 amino acids. Germline loops: CDR1 SGHDT, CDR2 YYEEEE. CDR3 sequence (DNA): TGTGCCAGCAGCTTGGCCGGCGGGGGGGAATTCGGCGAGCAGTACTTC. Encoded protein: CASSLAGGGEFGEQYF.

The chain links TRBV18 to TRBJ2-1, with a possible D match to TRBD2 (5 bases). The CDR3 consists of 14 residues. The V end lost 3 bases, the J end lost 5 bases, and 11 bases lay between the germline ends. Germline values: CDR1 KGHSH, CDR2 LQKENI. CDR3 bases: TGTGCCAGCTCACCGTTTGTCGGGAACAATGAGCAGTTCTTC. Encoded protein: CASSPFVGNNEQFF.

The genes are TRBV28 and TRBJ1-6, with D perhaps TRBD1 (5 bases). CDR3 length equals 14 residues. Germline V gene data show CDR1 as MDHEN and CDR2 as SYDVKM. The V end was cut by 7 bases, the J end by 7 bases, with 14 bases between. The CDR3 nucleotides read TGTGCCAGCACTACCGGGGGGATGAATTCACCCCTCCACTTT. It is translated as CASTTGGMNSPLHF.

This clonotype was observed a few times. The CDR3 nucleotides are TGTGCCAGCAGCTTTAACAGGAATGAGCAGTTCTTC. It translates to CASSFNRNEQFF. V usage is TRBV7-2 and J usage is TRBJ2-1, with a weak D call TRBD1 (5 bases). Germline V gene data show CDR1 as SGHTA and CDR2 as FQGNSA. Trimming pared 3 bases from V and 7 bases from J, leaving 7 bases between. There are 12 residues in the CDR3.

This clonotype was picked up one time. The chain joins TRBV20-1 to TRBJ2-5, with TRBD1 identical over 9 bases. Germline V gene sequence: CDR1 DFQATT, CDR2 SNEGSKA (reference sequence). With V trimmed by 5 bases and J by 5 bases, 6 bases remained unmatched. This CDR3 has 13 residues. The CDR3 sequence: CSAQTGGVETQYF. CDR3 DNA: TGCAGTGCTCAAACAGGGGGCGTTGAGACCCAGTACTTC.

The J gene is TRBJ1-5, the V gene TRBV15; D remains ambiguous. V lost 6 bases to trimming and J lost 1 base, with 13 bases between them. From germline, CDR1 is LNHNV and CDR2 YYDKDF (reference sequence). The CDR3 runs to 15 residues. CDR3 in amino acids: CATSNDGVSNQPQHF. CDR3 bases: TGTGCCACCAGTAACGACGGCGTGAGCAATCAGCCCCAGCATTTT. The whole variable domain, filled in from reference TRBV15 and TRBJ1-5, reads DAMVIQNPRYQVTQFGKPVTLSCSQTLNHNVMYWYQQKSSQAPKLLFHYYDKDFNNEADTPDNFQSRRPNTSFCFLDIRSPGLGDTAMYLCATSNDGVSNQPQHFGDGTRLSIL.

The chain links TRBV28 to TRBJ2-1; D uncertain. From germline, CDR1 is MDHEN and CDR2 SYDVKM. The CDR3 extends over 10 amino acids. The germline V and J ends were trimmed by 6 bases and 3 bases, with 0 bases remaining between them. CDR3 DNA sequence: TGTGCCAGCAGCTACAATGAGCAGTTCTTC. This codes for CASSYNEQFF.

This chain connects TRBV4-2 to TRBJ2-7; 9 positions agree with TRBD1. Germline trimming cut 8 bases from V and 6 bases from J; bases unmatched to any gene: 5. This CDR3 has 12 amino acids. CDR1 and CDR2 (germline): LGHNA, YNFKEQ. The CDR3 DNA reads TGTGCCAGCGGGGGACAGGGTGGCGAGCAGTACTTC. Its protein is CASGGQGGEQYF.

The chain uses TRBV12-3 or TRBV12-4 and TRBJ1-5; D ambiguous. The V and J ends lost 2 bases and 3 bases respectively, with 5 bases between them. The CDR3 covers 13 residues. CDR3 coding DNA: TGTGCCAGCAGTTTAACAGACAATCAGCCCCAGCATTTT. Translation: CASSLTDNQPQHF.

This clonotype was counted once. The chain joins TRBV19 to TRBJ1-5, with 8 bases that match TRBD1. In germline, CDR1 is LNHDA, CDR2 SQIVND (reference sequence). Germline trimming cut 6 bases from V and 9 bases from J; bases unmatched to any gene: 13. This CDR3 region has 15 residues. CDR3 protein: CASRIQGARGRPQHF. CDR3 nucleotides: TGTGCCAGTAGAATCCAGGGGGCGCGGGGTCGGCCCCAGCATTTT.

This clonotype was seen only once. The CDR3 DNA is TGCAGTGCTAGAGCTTACGGGGACGGGAGCAATCAGCCCCAGCATTTT. It codes for CSARAYGDGSNQPQHF. The rearrangement links TRBV20-1 to TRBJ1-5; a weak D match, TRBD1 (5 bases). In germline, CDR1 is DFQATT, CDR2 SNEGSKA (reference sequence). This CDR3 is 16 amino acids long. Trimming took off 1 base at V and 1 base at J, with 14 bases between the two ends.